This T cell receptor beta chain was identified in a study of cytomegalovirus exposure and HLA in healthy donors. The PCR made use of 60 Vbeta and 13 Jbeta primers. Libraries were prepared by immunoSEQ multiplex PCR; TCRdb keeps only in-frame clonotypes and omits some of them. This table holds approximately 210,000 clones, roughly 79% found once. Trimming stripped 1 base from V and 1 base from J, with 8 bases between. CDR1 is SGHNT, CDR2 YYREEE, per germline (reference sequence). The CDR3 sequence is 14 residues long. The TCR was taken from a male donor in good health and CMV-seronegative. This chain uses TRBV5-4 with TRBJ2-5, with D possibly being TRBD2 (5 bases). Specimen: PBMCs. CDR3 sequence: CASSLRGSQETQYF. The CDR3 nucleotides are TGTGCCAGCAGCTTGCGAGGGAGCCAAGAGACCCAGTACTTC.